Listed here are 9 T cell receptor beta chains from one sample, sequenced in a study of cytomegalovirus exposure and HLA in healthy donors. Sequencing was performed with immunoSEQ multiplex PCR; in TCRdb, only in-frame clones are kept and a portion is missing. The sample lists about 49,000 clones, 90% to 95% occurring once. The sequenced sample was PBMCs. The receptors here all came from a woman between 18 and 29 years old in good health and CMV-seropositive.

This clone occurred once. The chain couples TRBV4-3 to TRBJ2-7, with TRBD2 matching 11 bases. Looked up from germline, CDR1 is LGHNA and CDR2 is YSLEER. V shed 6 bases, J shed 2 bases, and the junction held 9 bases outside the gene matches. The CDR3 is made up of 16 amino acids. This CDR3 reads CASSAALSGRAYEQYF. The CDR3, as DNA: TGCGCCAGCAGTGCGGCCCTTAGCGGGAGGGCCTACGAGCAGTACTTC.

The rearrangement links TRBV12-5 to TRBJ1-2; 12 bases agree with TRBD1. The ends lost 5 bases at V and 2 bases at J; junction bases unmatched: 9. This CDR3 region has 17 residues. Germline CDR1 and CDR2: LGHNT and FRNRAP. The CDR3, as DNA: TGTGCTAGTGGTCCCGGGACAGGGGGCGCGGGGAACTATGGCTACACCTTC. Its protein product is CASGPGTGGAGNYGYTF. The full variable domain, rest sourced from reference TRBV12-5 and TRBJ1-2, is DARVTQTPRHKVTEMGQEVTMRCQPILGHNTVFWYRQTMMQGLELLAYFRNRAPLDDSGMPKDRFSAEMPDATLATLKIQPSEPRDSAVYFCASGPGTGGAGNYGYTFGSGTRLTVV.

This clone was found a few times. The V and J genes are TRBV4-1 and TRBJ2-7; TRBD2 matches 7 bases. Germline-derived CDR1 and CDR2 are MGHRA and YSYEKL. J lost 2 bases, V lost 0 bases, and 10 bases had no gene match. The CDR3 is made up of 17 amino acids. The CDR3 DNA reads as TGCGCCAGCAGCCAAGAGGGAGCGACGGGAGGCCCCTACGAGCAGTACTTC. Protein: CASSQEGATGGPYEQYF.

The sample holds a few counts of this clone. The chain employs TRBV5-6 and TRBJ2-2; D not resolved. With 2 bases removed from V and 6 bases from J, the gap between germline ends came to 14 bases. The CDR3 contains 15 residues. The germline CDR1 and CDR2 sequences are SGHDT and YYEEEE. The CDR3 protein is CASSFSVTPPGELFF. CDR3 bases: TGTGCCAGCAGCTTTAGTGTCACCCCCCCCGGGGAGCTGTTTTTT.

This sequence joins TRBV27 and TRBJ2-3; 8 bases line up with TRBD2. J gave up 4 bases and V 4 bases, and 13 bases lay outside the gene matches. This CDR3 is 17 amino acids long. CDR1 MNHEY and CDR2 SMNVEV come from the germline V gene (reference sequence). The CDR3 loop is CASSYSGGAGRADTQYF. CDR3 bases: TGTGCCAGCAGTTATTCCGGGGGGGCGGGGAGGGCAGATACGCAGTATTTT.

The gene calls are TRBV6-1 and TRBJ2-7; 12 nucleotides match TRBD1. The CDR3 loop spans 15 amino acids. Germline V lookup: CDR1 MNHNS, CDR2 SASEGT. After removal of 6 bases from V and 6 bases from J, the junction contained 9 bases not matched to a gene. CDR3 DNA: TGTGCCAGCAGCCCGGGACAGGGGGCGATTAGCGAGCAGTACTTC. It is translated as CASSPGQGAISEQYF.

The CDR3 spells CASTILAGGSYEQYF. The CDR3 nucleotides are TGTGCCAGCACCATACTAGCGGGAGGCTCCTACGAGCAGTACTTC. The V call is TRBV28, the J call TRBJ2-7; 12 nucleotides align to TRBD2. The germline V gene has CDR1 MDHEN and CDR2 SYDVKM. This CDR3 region has 15 residues. The trim removed 7 bases at V and 0 bases at J, leaving 4 bases unmatched. Variable domain in full (rest from reference TRBV28 and TRBJ2-7): DVKVTQSSRYLVKRTGEKVFLECVQDMDHENMFWYRQDPGLGLRLIYFSYDVKMKEKGDIPEGYSVSREKKERFSLILESASTNQTSMYLCASTILAGGSYEQYFGPGTRLTVT.

The V and J genes are TRBV10-3 and TRBJ2-7; unclear D gene. The CDR3 spans 13 residues. V lost 10 bases to trimming and J lost 6 bases, with 19 bases between them. The germline V gene has CDR1 ENHRY and CDR2 SYGVKD. For the CDR3, the DNA is TGTGCCACATCAACTGAGCATGGGCTCGAGCAGTACTTC. This translates into CATSTEHGLEQYF.

The chain couples TRBV19 to TRBJ2-6; D is possibly TRBD2 (5 bases). The CDR3 contains 17 residues. The V gene lost 7 bases and the J gene lost 0 bases, with 16 bases spanning the gap. Germline lookup yields CDR1 LNHDA and CDR2 SQIVND (reference sequence). This CDR3 is CASNLRAIGSGANVLTF. Here the CDR3 DNA reads TGTGCCAGTAACCTGCGGGCAATTGGCTCTGGGGCCAACGTCCTGACTTTC.